This is a list of T cell receptor beta chains from one sample in a study of CD8+ T cells in alopecia areata. Clones were read by immunoSEQ multiplex PCR, and TCRdb kept only the in-frame ones, dropping some. The sample holds 130,000 or so clones, about 47% seen once. The sample consisted of CD8+ T cells sorted from blood, taken at week 0. All receptors derive from a human donor with alopecia areata. Each CDR3 is given with its conserved first and last residue. Fields, in order: CDR3 DNA, CDR3 protein, D gene, J gene, clone size, V gene, CDR3 length. The D gene is left open where the match is weak. The size entry is marked missing in some rows and otherwise reads once, few, many or a size class.

TGCACCGTAATAAACAATGAGCAGTTCTTC | CTVINNEQFF | . | TRBJ2-1 | few | TRBV29-1 | 10
TGTGCCAGCAGAACGGGACAGGGAGACTATGCAACTAATGAAAAACTGTTTTTT | CASRTGQGDYATNEKLFF | TRBD1 | TRBJ1-4 | few | TRBV27 | 18
TGTGCCAGCAACGCGGGAGGGATGGGTCAGCCCCAGCATTTT | CASNAGGMGQPQHF | . | TRBJ1-5 | once | TRBV27 | 14
TGTGCCAGCAGCTTGGGGGGGAATAAAGAGACCCAGTACTTC | CASSLGGNKETQYF | . | TRBJ2-5 | . | TRBV5-6 | 14
TGTGCCAGTAGTACGGGACAACTCAATCAGCCCCAGCATTTT | CASSTGQLNQPQHF | . | TRBJ1-5 | few | TRBV19 | 14
TGCGCCAGCAGCCAAGATGTAGGCGAGAGTGGCTACACCTTC | CASSQDVGESGYTF | . | TRBJ1-2 | . | TRBV4-1 | 14
TGTGCCACCAGCAGAGATCTCGGACAGGGGTTTGCGAATCAGCCCCAGCATTTT | CATSRDLGQGFANQPQHF | TRBD1 | TRBJ1-5 | . | TRBV15 | 18
TGTGCCAGCAGCCGTCAGGGGCTCGAGCAGTACTTC | CASSRQGLEQYF | . | TRBJ2-7 | few | TRBV11-2 | 12
TGTGCCAGCAGCCGGCCGGGGCCCCTGGATACGCAGTATTTT | CASSRPGPLDTQYF | . | TRBJ2-3 | . | TRBV11-2 | 14
TGTGCCTGGAGTGGCCCATCCGGGGACTCCTACAATGAGCAGTTCTTC | CAWSGPSGDSYNEQFF | . | TRBJ2-1 | . | TRBV30 | 16
TGTGCCAGCAGCTGGATGTCAGGGGGGAATACTGAAGCTTTCTTT | CASSWMSGGNTEAFF | TRBD1 | TRBJ1-1 | few | TRBV5-6 | 15
TGTGCCAGCAGCAGGCGGGGTTCCTACAATGAGCAGTTCTTC | CASSRRGSYNEQFF | . | TRBJ2-1 | . | TRBV5-4 | 14
TGTGCCAGCAGTGAAGAGGAAGCGTTGTCCTACGAGCAGTACTTC | CASSEEEALSYEQYF | . | TRBJ2-7 | few | TRBV6-1 | 15
TGTGCCAGTAGTGCCGGGGGTGGCTACGAGCAGTACTTC | CASSAGGGYEQYF | . | TRBJ2-7 | . | TRBV6-1 | 13
TGTGCCAGCAGCGTAGACGGCGTTAGCGCAGATACGCAGTATTTT | CASSVDGVSADTQYF | . | TRBJ2-3 | . | TRBV9 | 15
TGTGCCAGCAGCCCGGGACAGGGTTACGGCTACACCTTC | CASSPGQGYGYTF | TRBD1 | TRBJ1-2 | . | TRBV7-8 | 13
TGTGCCAGCAGTGTAGTCGGGGAGCTGTTTTTT | CASSVVGELFF | . | TRBJ2-2 | . | TRBV25-1 | 11
TGTGCCACCAGCAGAGGACCGTCCTACGAGCAGTACTTC | CATSRGPSYEQYF | . | TRBJ2-7 | . | TRBV15 | 13